This entry concerns a single TCR beta chain. The data were taken from a study of preoperative IRX-2 immunotherapy in early breast cancer. Assay used: immunoSEQ multiplex PCR; TCRdb lists only in-frame clones, some missing. The table records tens of thousands of clones, roughly 82% of them present only once. This CDR3 comprises 17 residues. The V gene end was trimmed by 5 bases and the J gene end by 0 bases; junction bases not matched to a gene: 12. Germline loops: CDR1 SGHVS, CDR2 FNYEAQ. The treatment denotes: preoperative locoregional IRX-2 cytokine immunotherapy. Samples came from a phase Ib trial of preoperative locoregional IRX-2 cytokine immunotherapy.

The sequence came from a human donor with breast cancer. V is TRBV7-6 and J is TRBJ1-2, with 7 bases that match TRBD1. The sample in question was lymph node tissue, obtained after IRX-2 immunotherapy. The CDR3 DNA reads TGTGCCAGCAGCCCTACGACAGGGTCGGGGGCTAACTATGGCTACACCTTC. Translation: CASSPTTGSGANYGYTF. The full variable domain, its missing parts supplied by reference TRBV7-6 and TRBJ1-2, is GAGVSQSPRYKVTKRGQDVALRCDPISGHVSLYWYRQALGQGPEFLTYFNYEAQQDKSGLPNDRFSAERPEGSISTLTIQRTEQRDSAMYRCASSPTTGSGANYGYTFGSGTRLTVV.